This T cell receptor gamma chain was retrieved from a study of gamma-delta T cells after stem cell transplantation. TCRdb redid the clone calls on the RT-PCR reads with CATT. The data contain more than 1,500 gamma-chain clones, about 20% of them singletons. Trimming cost V 1 base and J 10 bases; bases outside gene matches: 4. The CDR3 is made up of 11 amino acids. Germline CDR1 and CDR2: EGSTGY and YDSYTSSV. This clone was seen only a few times. The sample consisted of gamma-delta T cells. The receptor was derived from a human donor. It is not recorded whose cells these are; they may come from a transplant donor. The V gene is TRGV4, the J gene TRGJ1 or TRGJ2. CDR3 in DNA: TGTGCCACCTGGGATGGCCTAAAGAAACTCTTT. This codes for CATWDGLKKLF.